This TCR beta chain was sequenced for a study of T cells after yellow fever vaccination. Study-level points and caveats: One caveat is that FACS-sorted repertoires could contain abundant clonotypes contaminating from the bulk population. Although the secondary response was weaker, it peaked faster, at day 5 versus 15. Post-booster repertoires again held most primary-vaccination clones (about 96% CD4, approximately 90% CD8).

Template-switching 5'RACE yielded the TCR cDNA; a universal primer site and UMIs were added in the process. A single record per CDR3 protein comes from TCRdb applying MiXCR to the 5' RACE reads. The sample has 610,000 or so distinct CDR3 sequences; around 12% are singletons. Looked up from germline, CDR1 is DFQATT and CDR2 is SNEGSKA (reference sequence). The V segment lost 4 bases and the J segment 4 bases; nucleotides outside the gene matches: 7. This CDR3 is built from 14 residues. This clonotype was observed a handful of times. Its antigen is unidentified. Sequencing used PBMCs, obtained on the day of the yellow fever booster vaccination. This TCR was sampled from a man aged 30 to 45 who received the YFV17D yellow fever vaccine. V gene TRBV20-1 combines with J gene TRBJ2-1; TRBD2 matches 7 bases. The CDR3 reads CSATLASGYNEQFF. CDR3 sequence (DNA): TGCAGTGCTACCTTGGCTAGCGGATACAATGAGCAGTTCTTC.